This T cell receptor beta chain emerged from a study of shared clonotypes between healthy human individuals. V lost 4 bases and J lost 2; bases outside the gene matches: 11. CDR3 length equals 15 residues. The germline CDR1 and CDR2 sequences are GTSNPN and SVGIG (reference sequence). Repertoires were generated with immunoSEQ multiplex PCR, while TCRdb's copy carries only in-frame clones and drops some. The sample lists over 2 million clones; under 95% were seen once. This receptor was obtained from a man aged 18 to 29 in good health. Some clones in this sample may be carry-over from other donors' samples. The rearrangement joins TRBV30 to TRBJ2-7; the match to TRBD1 covers 7 bases. Sequencing was carried out using naive CD4+ T cells from PBMCs. Stated subset: CD45RA+ positively selected. The CDR3 coding sequence is TGTGCCTGGAAGCTCTTGGGGACAGACCCCTACGAGCAGTACTTC. This encodes CAWKLLGTDPYEQYF. Together with reference TRBV30 and TRBJ2-7, the CDR3 gives the full variable domain: SQTIHQWPATLVQPVGSPLSLECTVEGTSNPNLYWYRQAAGRGLQLLFYSVGIGQISSEVPQNLSASRPQDRQFILSSKKLLLSDSGFYLCAWKLLGTDPYEQYFGPGTRLTVT.